The entry that follows covers one T cell receptor (beta chain) sequence. This sample stems from a study of blood T cell repertoires in COVID-19. Study background: From T cells, B-cell-depleted T cells, or PBMCs came the material, which was cDNA or gDNA.

Germline V lookup: CDR1 MDHEN, CDR2 SYDVKM. The CDR3 runs 12 residues. V lost 5 bases to trimming and J lost 6 bases, with 7 bases between them. Method: immunoSEQ multiplex PCR; TCRdb's copy keeps in-frame clones and lacks some. The sample includes roughly 440,000 clones, approximately 88% of them seen just once. This chain uses TRBV28 with TRBJ1-4; D unresolved. Sample: peripheral blood. This receptor was taken from a woman in her forties or fifties with COVID-19, enrolled during active disease. In DNA form, the CDR3 reads TGTGCCAGCAGTGCAGAATATGAAAAACTGTTTTTT. Its protein product is CASSAEYEKLFF. The variable domain in full, completed from reference TRBV28 and TRBJ1-4, reads DVKVTQSSRYLVKRTGEKVFLECVQDMDHENMFWYRQDPGLGLRLIYFSYDVKMKEKGDIPEGYSVSREKKERFSLILESASTNQTSMYLCASSAEYEKLFFGSGTQLSVL.